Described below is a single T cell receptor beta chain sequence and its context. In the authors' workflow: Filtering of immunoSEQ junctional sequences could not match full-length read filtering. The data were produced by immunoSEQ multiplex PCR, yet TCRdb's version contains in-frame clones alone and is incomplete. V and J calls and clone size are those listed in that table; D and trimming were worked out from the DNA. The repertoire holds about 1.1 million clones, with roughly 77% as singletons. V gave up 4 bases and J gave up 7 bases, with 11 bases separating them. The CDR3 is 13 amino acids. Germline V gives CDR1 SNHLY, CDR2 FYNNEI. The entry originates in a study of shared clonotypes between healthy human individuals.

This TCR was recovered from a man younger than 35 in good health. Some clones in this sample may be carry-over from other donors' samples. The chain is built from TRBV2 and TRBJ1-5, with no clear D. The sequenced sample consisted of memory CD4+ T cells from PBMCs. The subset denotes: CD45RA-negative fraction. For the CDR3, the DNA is TGTGCCAGCAGTGTTGAGGGCCTACAGCCCCAGCATTTT. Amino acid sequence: CASSVEGLQPQHF.